These 31 T cell receptor beta chains were all obtained from the same sample, sequenced in a study of T cell repertoires in cytomegalovirus infection. One entry per CDR3 protein, called by TCRdb with MiXCR from the reads. The sample contains 75,000 to 100,000 distinct CDR3 sequences, about 45% of which appear only once. No antigen has been assigned to these receptors. The starting material was CD8+ T cells from cultured PBMCs, obtained from culture after CMV antigen stimulation. These receptor sequences come from a human donor in good health (CMV status not recorded). Some clones in this sample may be carry-over from other donors' samples.

This clonotype came up a few times. J is TRBJ1-4 and V is TRBV29-1; no reliable D call. CDR3 length: 13 amino acids. V lost 7 bases to trimming and J lost 0 bases, with 9 bases between them. Germline lookup yields CDR1 SQVTM and CDR2 ANQGSEA. This CDR3 reads CSASGSTNEKLFF. CDR3 DNA: TGCAGCGCATCAGGTTCAACTAATGAAAAACTGTTTTTT.

This clonotype was picked up one time. As DNA, the CDR3 is TGCGCCAGCAGCCAAGGCGCGAGTAGGGTAACCTACGAGCAGTACTTC. Translation: CASSQGASRVTYEQYF. The J gene is TRBJ2-7, the V gene TRBV4-1; no clear D gene. This CDR3 spans 16 amino acids. Germline CDR1 reads MGHRA; CDR2 reads YSYEKL. V lost 1 base to trimming and J lost 2 bases, with 15 bases between them.

This rearrangement joins TRBV24-1 to TRBJ2-2, with TRBD1 matching over 10 bases. With 3 bases clipped from V and 5 bases from J, the junction kept 11 bases outside the gene matches. The germline V gene encodes CDR1 KGHDR and CDR2 SFDVKD. This CDR3 comprises 18 residues. In DNA form, the CDR3 reads TGTGCCACCAGTGATCCTAACCCCGACAGGGGGCGGACCGGGGAGCTGTTTTTT. It codes for CATSDPNPDRGRTGELFF.

This clonotype was counted many times. This chain connects TRBV11-2 to TRBJ2-7; TRBD2 might be the D (5 bases). Trimming left V 4 bases short and J 3 bases short, with 13 bases between. Germline-derived CDR1 and CDR2 are SGHAT and FQNNGV. This CDR3 has 14 amino acids. The CDR3 nucleotides are TGTGCCAGCAGCTGGGGTCACGGGGTCTACGAGCAGTACTTC. Protein product: CASSWGHGVYEQYF.

This clonotype was found a few times. The chain employs TRBV7-8 and TRBJ2-7; maybe TRBD1 (6 bases). CDR1 SGHVS and CDR2 FQNEAQ come from the germline V gene. Trimming removed 2 bases from V and 3 bases from J, with 11 bases in between. The CDR3 contains 14 residues. The DNA for the CDR3 is TGTGCCAGCAGCTTAAGGACAGCGTACTACGAGCAGTACTTC. This encodes CASSLRTAYYEQYF. The variable domain in full, with the rest retrieved from reference TRBV7-8 and TRBJ2-7, is GAGVSQSPRYKVAKRGQDVALRCDPISGHVSLFWYQQALGQGPEFLTYFQNEAQLDKSGLPSDRFFAERPEGSVSTLKIQRTQQEDSAVYLCASSLRTAYYEQYFGPGTRLTVT.

The chain is built from TRBV25-1 and TRBJ2-1; either TRBD1 or TRBD2 may supply D (5 bases each). Germline V CDR1 and CDR2: MGHDK, SYGVNS. The germline V and J ends were trimmed by 2 bases and 10 bases, with 9 bases remaining between them. This CDR3 has 12 residues. CDR3 amino acids: CASSELGTEQFF. In DNA, the CDR3 is TGTGCCAGCAGTGAACTGGGGACCGAGCAGTTCTTC.

Concerning this clonotype: One junction end does not reproduce the germline sequence, and a read error may be involved. J is TRBJ2-7 and V is TRBV20-1; 9 bases agree with TRBD2. CDR1 and CDR2 from the germline V gene are DFQATT and SNEGSKA (reference sequence). CDR3 length: 16 amino acids. The CDR3 DNA is TGCAGTGCTAGAGACCCCAGCGGGGGGCCCTCCTACGAGCAGCACTTC. Amino acids: CSARDPSGGPSYEQHF.

This chain links TRBV14 with TRBJ2-7, with 9 positions matching TRBD1. CDR1 is SGHDN and CDR2 is FVKESK in the germline V gene. This CDR3 comprises 16 residues. V gave up 4 bases and J gave up 4 bases; unmatched junction bases: 11. In DNA form, the CDR3 reads TGTGCCAGCAGCCGCGGACAGGGGAAGAAAATTTACGAGCAGTACTTC. This gives the protein CASSRGQGKKIYEQYF. The whole variable domain, remainder taken from reference TRBV14 and TRBJ2-7, is EAGVTQFPSHSVIEKGQTVTLRCDPISGHDNLYWYRRVMGKEIKFLLHFVKESKQDESGMPNNRFLAERTGGTYSTLKVQPAELEDSGVYFCASSRGQGKKIYEQYFGPGTRLTVT.

The chain uses TRBV7-9 and TRBJ1-5, with TRBD1 identical over 8 bases. Looked up from germline, CDR1 is SEHNR and CDR2 is FQNEAQ (reference sequence). Trimming took 9 bases from V and 5 from J; bases not matched to a gene: 3. This CDR3 spans 12 amino acids. CDR3 bases: TGTGCCAGATCGGGACAGGATCAGCCCCAGCATTTT. Residues: CARSGQDQPQHF.

The chain employs TRBV7-3 and TRBJ1-1; D gene ambiguous. The ends were cut back, 5 bases at V and 4 bases at J, with 14 bases in the middle. Germline V gene lookup returns CDR1 SGHTA and CDR2 FQGTGA. The CDR3 covers 14 residues. CDR3 in amino acids: CASSLLVGSTEAFF. The CDR3 DNA reads TGTGCCAGCAGCCTATTGGTCGGATCCACTGAAGCTTTCTTT.

V gene TRBV5-6 combines with J gene TRBJ2-7; possible D gene TRBD1, 6 bases. V was shortened by 4 bases and J by 0 bases, with 17 bases between the two germline ends. The CDR3 covers 16 residues. CDR1 is SGHDT, CDR2 YYEEEE, per germline. The chain's CDR3 is CASSRKTGRYSYEQYF. CDR3 DNA: TGTGCCAGCAGCCGAAAGACAGGCCGTTACTCCTACGAGCAGTACTTC. Complete variable domain (other parts from reference TRBV5-6 and TRBJ2-7): DAGVTQSPTHLIKTRGQQVTLRCSPKSGHDTVSWYQQALGQGPQFIFQYYEEEERQRGNFPDRFSGHQFPNYSSELNVNALLLGDSALYLCASSRKTGRYSYEQYFGPGTRLTVT.

This clonotype was detected a few times. The CDR3 is CASSFSGPSGGLDTQYF. The CDR3 nucleotides read TGTGCCAGCAGCTTTTCCGGCCCTAGCGGGGGGCTAGATACGCAGTATTTT. The V gene is TRBV7-6, the J gene TRBJ2-3; 11 bases are shared with TRBD2. This CDR3 has 17 amino acids. The V segment lost 3 bases and the J segment 5 bases; nucleotides outside the gene matches: 10. From germline, CDR1 is SGHVS and CDR2 FNYEAQ.

This clonotype appeared once. CDR3 sequence: CASSEAPFPSKLGQYF. CDR3 DNA sequence: TGTGCCAGCAGTGAAGCGCCTTTTCCATCCAAGCTCGGGCAGTACTTC. The chain links TRBV6-1 to TRBJ2-7; D is undetermined. V gave up 0 bases and J gave up 9 bases, with 21 bases separating them. Per the germline V gene, CDR1 is MNHNS and CDR2 is SASEGT. This CDR3 comprises 16 residues.

The chain has TRBV12-3 or TRBV12-4 and TRBJ2-1, with D possibly being TRBD1 (5 bases). The CDR3 loop spans 16 amino acids. The V and J ends lost 7 bases and 8 bases respectively, with 24 bases between them. CDR3 bases: TGTGCCAGCACCCCTCGACGTGGAACAGGAAGGGATGAGCAGTTCTTC. It encodes CASTPRRGTGRDEQFF.

The chain is built from TRBV10-3 and TRBJ2-1; D remains unclear. The length of the CDR3 is 12 residues. Germline CDR1 ENHRY, CDR2 SYGVKD. V was cut by 6 bases and J by 6 bases, with 9 bases left in between. This CDR3 reads CAIRYNSNEQFF. The CDR3 DNA reads as TGTGCCATCAGGTACAACAGCAATGAGCAGTTCTTC.

The chain links TRBV6-1 to TRBJ2-1, with TRBD1 matching over 8 bases. CDR3 size: 13 residues. Germline trimming cut 5 bases from V and 5 bases from J; bases unmatched to any gene: 2. Germline CDR1 reads MNHNS; CDR2 reads SASEGT. CDR3 in amino acids: CASSRTGNNEQFF. The CDR3 DNA is TGTGCCAGCAGTCGGACAGGGAACAATGAGCAGTTCTTC.

In this sample, this clonotype turned up a few times. This chain links TRBV4-2 with TRBJ2-3; 10 bases fit TRBD2. The V and J ends lost 1 base and 3 bases, in that order; junction bases with no gene match: 4. CDR3 length: 16 residues. Germline V CDR1 and CDR2: LGHNA, YNFKEQ. The CDR3 is CASSQVLAGATDTQYF. CDR3 DNA: TGTGCCAGCAGCCAAGTGCTAGCGGGGGCAACAGATACGCAGTATTTT.

V usage is TRBV20-1 and J usage is TRBJ1-1, with 7 nucleotides matching TRBD1. Germline trimming cut 2 bases from V and 0 bases from J; bases unmatched to any gene: 3. Germline CDR1 DFQATT, CDR2 SNEGSKA (reference sequence). CDR3 size: 14 residues. The CDR3 loop is CSARQGEMNTEAFF. The CDR3 nucleotides read TGCAGTGCTAGACAGGGGGAGATGAACACTGAAGCTTTCTTT.

The chain uses TRBV7-9 and TRBJ2-1; 12 bases are shared with TRBD2. CDR1 and CDR2 (germline): SEHNR, FQNEAQ (reference sequence). CDR3 length: 15 residues. With 5 bases clipped from V and 8 bases from J, the junction kept 7 bases outside the gene matches. The chain's CDR3 is CASSLTGTSGHEQFF. The CDR3 DNA reads TGTGCCAGCAGCCTGACCGGGACTAGCGGGCATGAGCAGTTCTTC.

The V gene is TRBV5-1, the J gene TRBJ2-1, with unresolved D. Trimming pared 0 bases from V and 2 bases from J, leaving 9 bases between. Germline V CDR1 and CDR2: SGHRS, YFSETQ. The CDR3 totals 15 residues. Written as DNA, the CDR3 is TGCGCCAGCAGCTTGGCCAGGCGGACCTACAATGAGCAGTTCTTC. The encoded protein is CASSLARRTYNEQFF.

This clonotype was found once. The chain links TRBV20-1 to TRBJ2-7; possibly TRBD2 for D (6 bases). The CDR3 runs 14 residues. Germline V lookup: CDR1 DFQATT, CDR2 SNEGSKA (reference sequence). Trimming stripped 5 bases from V and 0 bases from J, with 14 bases between. CDR3 residues: CSASPLATSYEQYF. The CDR3 region has the DNA TGCAGTGCTTCCCCCCTAGCGACCTCCTACGAGCAGTACTTC.

Here the CDR3 DNA reads TGTGCCAGCGCTCGGGACTCTGGAAACACCATATATTTT. As protein: CASARDSGNTIYF. The chain recombines TRBV11-2 with TRBJ1-3, with D hard to call. Germline V gives CDR1 SGHAT, CDR2 FQNNGV. The CDR3 has 13 amino acids. Trimming shortened V by 8 bases and J by 0 bases, and 8 bases separated the two germline ends. Looking up the rest from reference TRBV11-2 and TRBJ1-3 gives the full variable domain: EAGVAQSPRYKIIEKRQSVAFWCNPISGHATLYWYQQILGQGPKLLIQFQNNGVVDDSQLPKDRFSAERLKGVDSTLKIQPAKLEDSAVYLCASARDSGNTIYFGEGSWLTVV.

The V gene is TRBV11-3, the J gene TRBJ2-1; TRBD2 aligns across 9 bases. V lost 2 bases to trimming and J lost 1 base; unmatched junction nucleotides: 3. Germline CDR1 reads SGHNT; CDR2 reads YENEEA. The CDR3 totals 16 residues. CDR3 coding DNA: TGTGCCAGCAGCTTACTTAGCGGGAGTTCCTACAATGAGCAGTTCTTC. As protein: CASSLLSGSSYNEQFF.

This clonotype was found a few times. The chain combines TRBV24-1 with TRBJ2-1; D is undetermined. This CDR3 is 15 amino acids long. Trimming pared 1 base from V and 0 bases from J, leaving 6 bases between. Germline CDR1 KGHDR, CDR2 SFDVKD. This CDR3 is CATSDLRSSYNEQFF. CDR3 sequence (DNA): TGTGCCACCAGTGATTTAAGGAGCTCCTACAATGAGCAGTTCTTC.

This clonotype was observed a few times. The chain links TRBV11-2 to TRBJ2-7, with D perhaps TRBD1 (6 bases). Trimming took 5 bases from V and 1 from J, leaving 18 bases between them. The CDR3 runs to 16 residues. Germline V gives CDR1 SGHAT, CDR2 FQNNGV. The CDR3 DNA follows: TGTGCCAGCAGCCCAGCCCGGACAGAAGCTTCCTACGAGCAGTACTTC. This translates into CASSPARTEASYEQYF.

The V call is TRBV20-1, the J call TRBJ2-1; no clear D. The germline CDR1 and CDR2 sequences are DFQATT and SNEGSKA (reference sequence). The CDR3 runs to 11 residues. V dropped 6 bases and J dropped 5 bases, with 8 bases sitting between them. The CDR3 is CSARRDNEQFF. DNA of the CDR3: TGCAGTGCCCGCCGGGACAATGAGCAGTTCTTC.

V and J are TRBV7-2 and TRBJ2-1, with 7 positions matching TRBD2. Germline V CDR1 and CDR2: SGHTA, FQGNSA. There are 15 residues in the CDR3. The junction had 2 bases not matched to a gene; V was cut back by 1 base and J by 2 bases. Here the CDR3 DNA reads TGTGCCAGCAGCTTAGGGACTAGTGCCTACAATGAGCAGTTCTTC. This codes for CASSLGTSAYNEQFF. Supplemented by reference TRBV7-2 and TRBJ2-1, the full variable domain reads GAGVSQSPSNKVTEKGKDVELRCDPISGHTALYWYRQSLGQGLEFLIYFQGNSAPDKSGLPSDRFSAERTGGSVSTLTIQRTQQEDSAVYLCASSLGTSAYNEQFFGPGTRLTVL.

The chain combines TRBV6-6 with TRBJ1-1; D is perhaps TRBD1 (6 bases). V shed 6 bases and J shed 7 bases, with 15 bases lying between them. The CDR3 has 13 amino acids. Germline-derived CDR1 and CDR2 are MNHNY and SVGAGI (reference sequence). This CDR3 is CASRITGFDEAFF. In nucleotides, the CDR3 is TGTGCCAGCAGGATCACAGGGTTTGATGAAGCTTTCTTT.

The rearrangement links TRBV15 to TRBJ1-4; unclear D gene. The CDR3 extends over 14 amino acids. V gave up 4 bases and J gave up 0 bases, with 6 bases separating them. The V gene's germline CDR1 is LNHNV and CDR2 YYDKDF (reference sequence). This chain's CDR3 is CATSTPATNEKLFF. Here the CDR3 DNA reads TGTGCCACCAGCACACCCGCAACTAATGAAAAACTGTTTTTT.

The CDR3: CASSGRDGNQPQHF. As DNA, the CDR3 is TGTGCCAGTAGTGGACGGGACGGAAATCAGCCCCAGCATTTT. The chain has TRBV19 and TRBJ1-5; D is possibly TRBD1 (5 bases). CDR3 length: 14 residues. The V and J ends lost 5 bases and 4 bases respectively, with 12 bases between them. CDR1 and CDR2 from the germline V gene are LNHDA and SQIVND (reference sequence).

The V and J genes are TRBV12-3 or TRBV12-4 and TRBJ2-7; TRBD2 aligns across 9 bases. V shed 6 bases and J 0 bases; nucleotides not matched to a gene: 3. There are 14 residues in the CDR3. CDR3 loop: CASRFSGSSYEQYF. In DNA form, the CDR3 reads TGTGCCAGCAGGTTTAGCGGGAGCTCCTACGAGCAGTACTTC.